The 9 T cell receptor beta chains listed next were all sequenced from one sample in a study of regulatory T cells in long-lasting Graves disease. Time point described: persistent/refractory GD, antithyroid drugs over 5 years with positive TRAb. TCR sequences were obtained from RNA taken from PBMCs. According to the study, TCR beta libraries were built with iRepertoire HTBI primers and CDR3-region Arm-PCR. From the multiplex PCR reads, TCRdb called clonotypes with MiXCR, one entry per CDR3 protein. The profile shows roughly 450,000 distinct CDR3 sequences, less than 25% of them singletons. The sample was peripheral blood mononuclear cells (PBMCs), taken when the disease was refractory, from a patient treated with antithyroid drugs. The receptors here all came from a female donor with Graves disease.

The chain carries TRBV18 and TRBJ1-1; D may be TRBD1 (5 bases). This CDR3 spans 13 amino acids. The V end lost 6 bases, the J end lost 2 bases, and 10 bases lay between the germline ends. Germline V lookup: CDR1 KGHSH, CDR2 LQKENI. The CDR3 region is CASSRDQNTEAFF. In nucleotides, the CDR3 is TGTGCCAGCTCCAGGGACCAAAACACTGAAGCTTTCTTT.

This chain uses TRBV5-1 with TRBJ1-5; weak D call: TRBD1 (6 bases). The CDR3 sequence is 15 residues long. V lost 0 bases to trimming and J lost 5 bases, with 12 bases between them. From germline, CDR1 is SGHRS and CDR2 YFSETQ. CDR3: CASSLAGAPYQPQHF. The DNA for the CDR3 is TGCGCCAGCAGCTTGGCAGGGGCTCCATATCAGCCCCAGCATTTT.

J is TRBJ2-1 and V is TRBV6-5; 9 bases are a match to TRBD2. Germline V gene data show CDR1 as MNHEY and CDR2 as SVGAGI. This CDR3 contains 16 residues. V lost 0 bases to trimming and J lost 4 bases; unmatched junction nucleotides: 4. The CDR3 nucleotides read TGTGCCAGCAGTTACTCGACTAGCGGAATGTACAATGAGCAGTTCTTC. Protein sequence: CASSYSTSGMYNEQFF.

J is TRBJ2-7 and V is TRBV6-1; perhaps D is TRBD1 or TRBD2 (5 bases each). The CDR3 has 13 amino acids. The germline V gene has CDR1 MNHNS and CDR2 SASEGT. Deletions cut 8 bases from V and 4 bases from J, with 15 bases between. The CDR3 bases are TGTGCCAGCTCCCGGGACCGAAAATACGAGCAGTACTTC. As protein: CASSRDRKYEQYF.

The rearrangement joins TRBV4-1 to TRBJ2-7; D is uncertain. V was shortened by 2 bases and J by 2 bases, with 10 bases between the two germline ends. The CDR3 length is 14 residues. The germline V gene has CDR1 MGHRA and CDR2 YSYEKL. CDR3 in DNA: TGCGCCAGCAGCCAACCCGATTATCCCTACGAGCAGTACTTC. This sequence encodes CASSQPDYPYEQYF.

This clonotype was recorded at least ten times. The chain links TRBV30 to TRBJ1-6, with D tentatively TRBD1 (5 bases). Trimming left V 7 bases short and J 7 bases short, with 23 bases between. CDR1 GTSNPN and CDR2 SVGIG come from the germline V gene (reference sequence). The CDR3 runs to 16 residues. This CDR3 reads CASTAAGTYRNSPLHF. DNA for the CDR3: TGTGCCTCCACGGCAGCAGGGACCTATAGGAATTCACCCCTCCACTTT.

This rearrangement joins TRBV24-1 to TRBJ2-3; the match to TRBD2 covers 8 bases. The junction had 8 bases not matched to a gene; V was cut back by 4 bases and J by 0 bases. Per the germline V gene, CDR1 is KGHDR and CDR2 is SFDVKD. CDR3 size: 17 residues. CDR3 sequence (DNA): TGTGCCACCAGTGACCCGAGCGGGAGTGGAAGCACAGATACGCAGTATTTT. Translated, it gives CATSDPSGSGSTDTQYF.

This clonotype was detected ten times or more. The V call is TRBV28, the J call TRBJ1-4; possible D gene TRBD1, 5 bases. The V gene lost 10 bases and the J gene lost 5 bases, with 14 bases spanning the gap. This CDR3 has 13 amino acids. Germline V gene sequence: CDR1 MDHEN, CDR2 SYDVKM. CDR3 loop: CAISGTGNEKLFF. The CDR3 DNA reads TGTGCCATCTCCGGGACGGGGAATGAAAAACTGTTTTTT.

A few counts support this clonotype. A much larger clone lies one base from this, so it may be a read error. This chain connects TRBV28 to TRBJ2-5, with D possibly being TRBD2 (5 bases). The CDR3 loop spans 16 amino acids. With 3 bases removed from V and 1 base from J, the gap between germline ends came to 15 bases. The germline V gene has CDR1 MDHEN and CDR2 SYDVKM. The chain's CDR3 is CASSFPAGILQETQYF. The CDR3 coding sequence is TGTGCCAGCAGTTTCCCCGCCGGGATTCTCCAAGAGACCCAGTACTTC.